Below are 17 T cell receptor beta chains sequenced from a single sample in a study of blood T cell repertoires in COVID-19. The assay was immunoSEQ multiplex PCR, and TCRdb's table has in-frame clones only and misses some. Here the sample spans about 200,000 clones, about 91% being singletons. Sequencing input: peripheral blood. The receptors here all came from a man younger than 35 with active or convalescent COVID-19.

This rearrangement joins TRBV5-1 to TRBJ2-7, with 9 bases that match TRBD1. This CDR3 spans 14 amino acids. J gave up 2 bases and V 0 bases, and 0 bases lay outside the gene matches. The V gene's germline CDR1 is SGHRS and CDR2 YFSETQ. The CDR3 loop is CASSLDRGPYEQYF. CDR3 bases: TGCGCCAGCAGCTTGGACAGGGGGCCCTACGAGCAGTACTTC.

This clone was counted a few times. The chain carries TRBV2 and TRBJ2-2; a possible D gene is TRBD2 (6 bases). CDR1 and CDR2 from the germline V gene are SNHLY and FYNNEI. CDR3 length equals 13 residues. V was shortened by 7 bases and J by 6 bases, with 12 bases between the two germline ends. CDR3 nucleotides: TGTGCCAGCAAACGAGGCGGGGCCGGGGAGCTGTTTTTT. It specifies CASKRGGAGELFF.

V usage is TRBV11-2 and J usage is TRBJ2-7; 7 bases map to TRBD2. CDR1 and CDR2 from the germline V gene are SGHAT and FQNNGV. This CDR3 has 16 amino acids. J lost 1 base, V lost 5 bases, and 11 bases had no gene match. The CDR3 nucleotides read TGTGCCAGCAGCCCCAACCCGGGAGGCCAATCCTACGAGCAGTACTTC. Translating gives CASSPNPGGQSYEQYF.

This CDR3 reads CASRAPTGGDSPLHF. CDR3 DNA: TGCGCCAGCAGGGCCCCGACAGGGGGGGACTCACCCCTCCACTTT. The chain uses TRBV5-1 and TRBJ1-6, with 9 nucleotides matching TRBD1. Per the germline V gene, CDR1 is SGHRS and CDR2 is YFSETQ. CDR3 length equals 15 residues. Trimming cost V 5 bases and J 10 bases; bases outside gene matches: 10.

This chain uses TRBV4-3 with TRBJ1-2; D might be TRBD1 (5 bases). The CDR3 is 15 amino acids. V was trimmed by 1 base and J by 4 bases, leaving 13 bases between them. Germline values: CDR1 LGHNA, CDR2 YSLEER. Here the CDR3 reads CASSQGLGVGYGYTF. The CDR3 DNA reads TGCGCCAGCAGCCAAGGGCTAGGGGTGGGCTATGGCTACACCTTC.

The chain joins TRBV4-3 to TRBJ2-2; TRBD2 agrees at 9 bases. The CDR3 is 15 amino acids. V lost 4 bases to trimming and J lost 3 bases; unmatched junction nucleotides: 3. Germline values: CDR1 LGHNA, CDR2 YSLEER. CDR3 residues: CASSPRTSDTGELFF. In DNA form, the CDR3 reads TGCGCCAGCAGCCCCCGGACTAGCGACACCGGGGAGCTGTTTTTT.

The rearrangement joins TRBV11-2 to TRBJ2-2; 9 bases match TRBD1. J gave up 6 bases and V 2 bases, and 7 bases lay outside the gene matches. The germline gives CDR1 SGHAT, CDR2 FQNNGV. CDR3 length: 16 residues. The CDR3 spells CASSLRGQGSSGELFF. CDR3 DNA: TGTGCCAGCAGCTTAAGGGGACAGGGTAGCTCCGGGGAGCTGTTTTTT. Using reference TRBV11-2 and TRBJ2-2 for the parts outside the CDR3, the full variable domain is EAGVAQSPRYKIIEKRQSVAFWCNPISGHATLYWYQQILGQGPKLLIQFQNNGVVDDSQLPKDRFSAERLKGVDSTLKIQPAKLEDSAVYLCASSLRGQGSSGELFFGEGSRLTVL.

V usage is TRBV5-6 and J usage is TRBJ1-6, with no clear D. Germline CDR1 reads SGHDT; CDR2 reads YYEEEE. The CDR3 totals 14 residues. Trimming removed 3 bases at V and 7 bases at J, with 11 bases between. The CDR3 DNA follows: TGTGCCAGCAGCTCGGGGAGGGCCAATTCACCCCTCCACTTT. Amino acid sequence: CASSSGRANSPLHF.

V usage is TRBV7-9 and J usage is TRBJ2-7; 8 bases map to TRBD1. J gave up 3 bases and V 5 bases, and 9 bases lay outside the gene matches. Germline V gene data show CDR1 as SEHNR and CDR2 as FQNEAQ (reference sequence). This CDR3 has 15 amino acids. In nucleotides, the CDR3 is TGTGCCAGCAGCCCCCTGGGACAGGTCGACTACGAGCAGTACTTC. It is translated as CASSPLGQVDYEQYF. The full variable domain, rest sourced from reference TRBV7-9 and TRBJ2-7, is DTGVSQNPRHKITKRGQNVTFRCDPISEHNRLYWYRQTLGQGPEFLTYFQNEAQLEKSRLLSDRFSAERPKGSFSTLEIQRTEQGDSAMYLCASSPLGQVDYEQYFGPGTRLTVT.

The rearrangement uses TRBV3-1 (or the pseudogene TRBV3-2) and TRBJ2-1, with 9 bases matching TRBD1. Germline loops: CDR1 LGHDT, CDR2 YNNKEL (reference sequence). V was clipped by 4 bases and J by 10 bases; unmatched bases: 14. CDR3 length: 16 residues. The CDR3 loop reads CASSPRRDRELGEQFF. CDR3 bases: TGTGCCAGCAGCCCGCGCCGGGACAGGGAATTGGGCGAGCAGTTCTTC.

The chain is built from TRBV19 and TRBJ2-5; D gene unclear. The CDR3 runs 13 residues. Germline lookup yields CDR1 LNHDA and CDR2 SQIVND (reference sequence). Trimming left V 1 base short and J 5 bases short, with 8 bases between. The CDR3, as DNA: TGTGCCAGTAGTATAGGGGCTTCCGAGACCCAGTACTTC. Translated: CASSIGASETQYF.

This rearrangement joins TRBV13 to TRBJ1-2; 9 positions match TRBD1. The germline gives CDR1 PRHDT, CDR2 FYEKMQ (reference sequence). After removal of 4 bases from V and 4 bases from J, the junction contained 7 bases not matched to a gene. The CDR3 totals 15 residues. CDR3: CASSYRDRVPYGYTF. The CDR3, as DNA: TGTGCCAGCAGCTACCGGGACAGGGTCCCCTATGGCTACACCTTC.

Written as DNA, the CDR3 is TGTGCCAGCAGCTCTCCGCGGGACTTTAGCACAGATACGCAGTATTTT. This sequence encodes CASSSPRDFSTDTQYF. V gene TRBV5-6 combines with J gene TRBJ2-3; D possibly corresponds to TRBD2 (6 bases). There are 16 residues in the CDR3. CDR1 is SGHDT, CDR2 YYEEEE, per germline. V lost 3 bases and J 0 bases, leaving 14 bases between the germline ends. The full variable domain, rest sourced from reference TRBV5-6 and TRBJ2-3, is DAGVTQSPTHLIKTRGQQVTLRCSPKSGHDTVSWYQQALGQGPQFIFQYYEEEERQRGNFPDRFSGHQFPNYSSELNVNALLLGDSALYLCASSSPRDFSTDTQYFGPGTRLTVL.

The chain links TRBV10-1 to TRBJ2-1; 8 positions agree with TRBD2. Germline assignment: CDR1 WNHNN and CDR2 SYGVQD (reference sequence). CDR3 size: 14 residues. V lost 4 bases and J lost 9; bases outside the gene matches: 8. CDR3 coding DNA: TGCGCCAGCAGTGTTCGAGCGGGAGAGGGTGAGCAGTTCTTC. This codes for CASSVRAGEGEQFF.

The chain is built from TRBV27 and TRBJ1-5; no clear D. Per germline, CDR1 MNHEY and CDR2 SMNVEV (reference sequence). The CDR3 is made up of 12 amino acids. Trimming removed 6 bases from V and 9 bases from J, with 12 bases in between. The CDR3 sequence: CASSAVGGPQHF. CDR3 sequence (DNA): TGTGCCAGCAGCGCGGTCGGAGGGCCCCAGCATTTT.

This clone was counted a few times. The CDR3 loop is CSASGLADSYNEQFF. The CDR3, as DNA: TGCAGTGCTAGTGGGCTAGCGGACTCCTACAATGAGCAGTTCTTC. The chain recombines TRBV20-1 with TRBJ2-1, with 7 bases matching TRBD2. Losses at the gene ends were 3 bases for V and 0 bases for J; bases not matched to a gene: 5. The CDR3 consists of 15 residues. Germline V lookup: CDR1 DFQATT, CDR2 SNEGSKA (reference sequence).

This chain links TRBV28 with TRBJ1-5; D unclear. V was trimmed by 5 bases and J by 5 bases, leaving 7 bases between them. The CDR3 sequence is 12 residues long. Germline V lookup: CDR1 MDHEN, CDR2 SYDVKM. The CDR3 DNA follows: TGTGCCAGCAGTCGTTCTTATCAGCCCCAGCATTTT. It codes for CASSRSYQPQHF.